The 11 T cell receptor beta chains presented below share a single source sample, sequenced in a study of long-term antiretroviral therapy in people with HIV. It was version v3.0 of the immunoSEQ assay that was run at survey level. Produced via immunoSEQ multiplex PCR; TCRdb's table is partial and in-frame only. The table includes 25,000 to 35,000 clones, 70% to 90% detected once. The input for sequencing was unsorted PBMCs, taken 3.2 years before starting antiretroviral therapy. These receptors originate from a middle-aged man with HIV.

The V and J genes are TRBV2 and TRBJ1-2, with D possibly TRBD1 on 5 matching bases. Between the trimmed V and J ends, which lost 5 bases and 1 base, there was a span of 11 bases. This CDR3 has 14 residues. Germline CDR1 is SNHLY and CDR2 is FYNNEI. DNA of the CDR3: TGTGCCAGCAGTCCTGGGACCTTTAACTATGGCTACACCTTC. Amino acids: CASSPGTFNYGYTF.

The chain recombines TRBV20-1 with TRBJ2-5; D uncertain. The CDR3 extends over 11 amino acids. Germline V lookup: CDR1 DFQATT, CDR2 SNEGSKA (reference sequence). Trimming pared 2 bases from V and 7 bases from J, leaving 8 bases between. As DNA, the CDR3 is TGCAGTGCTAGATATCTAGGGACCCAGTACTTC. Translation: CSARYLGTQYF.

The CDR3 DNA follows: TGTGCCAGCAGCCCCCGGGGAGGGGAGGCCGGGGAGCTGTTTTTT. Protein sequence: CASSPRGGEAGELFF. V and J are TRBV6-5 and TRBJ2-2; 7 bases fit TRBD2. The ends lost 6 bases at V and 6 bases at J; junction bases unmatched: 10. Germline assignment: CDR1 MNHEY and CDR2 SVGAGI. The CDR3 spans 15 residues.

The genes are TRBV18 and TRBJ2-3; maybe TRBD2 (6 bases). V gave up 1 base and J gave up 4 bases, with 12 bases separating them. The CDR3 covers 15 residues. In germline, CDR1 is KGHSH, CDR2 LQKENI. The DNA for the CDR3 is TGTGCCAGCTCACCACGGTGCGGGAACCCAGATACGCAGTATTTT. Protein sequence: CASSPRCGNPDTQYF.

The chain is built from TRBV4-2 and TRBJ1-1; TRBD1 aligns across 8 bases. V was clipped by 3 bases and J by 3 bases; unmatched bases: 9. Germline lookup yields CDR1 LGHNA and CDR2 YNFKEQ. The CDR3 runs 16 residues. The chain's CDR3 is CASSQEHRGGHTEAFF. The CDR3 DNA reads TGTGCCAGCAGCCAGGAACACAGGGGGGGGCACACTGAAGCTTTCTTT.

The rearrangement joins TRBV12-5 to TRBJ1-5, with unresolved D. The CDR3 is made up of 18 amino acids. Per germline, CDR1 LGHNT and CDR2 FRNRAP. Between the trimmed V and J ends, which lost 0 bases and 1 base, there was a span of 16 bases. The CDR3 DNA follows: TGTGCTAGTGGTTTGGTACCCCTAGGTCCGGTGAGCAATCAGCCCCAGCATTTT. Translating gives CASGLVPLGPVSNQPQHF.

The sample holds a few counts of this clone. This chain connects TRBV9 to TRBJ1-2, with D possibly matching TRBD1 (6 bases). V was shortened by 3 bases and J by 8 bases, with 17 bases between the two germline ends. Germline V gene lookup returns CDR1 SGDLS and CDR2 YYNGEE. This CDR3 spans 14 amino acids. The CDR3 here is CASSGQQGTGGYTF. The CDR3 DNA sequence: TGTGCCAGCAGCGGGCAACAGGGTACGGGCGGCTACACCTTC.

The chain combines TRBV6-5 with TRBJ1-1, with TRBD1 matching over 7 bases. Germline values: CDR1 MNHEY, CDR2 SVGAGI. Unmatched junction bases numbered 16, after V lost 5 bases and J lost 13 bases. The CDR3 runs to 14 residues. The DNA of the CDR3 is TGTGCCAGCAGTCCCAGAGACAGGGACCTAGACGTTTTCTTT. This translates into CASSPRDRDLDVFF.

The genes are TRBV19 and TRBJ2-7; 9 nucleotides agree with TRBD2. The length of the CDR3 is 15 residues. J lost 2 bases, V lost 1 base, and 3 bases had no gene match. CDR1 and CDR2 (germline): LNHDA, SQIVND (reference sequence). CDR3 amino acids: CASSIGLAGPYEQYF. The CDR3 region has the DNA TGTGCCAGTAGTATAGGGCTAGCGGGACCCTACGAGCAGTACTTC.

J is TRBJ1-5 and V is TRBV7-2; D unclear. Germline values: CDR1 SGHTA, CDR2 FQGNSA. The CDR3 covers 14 residues. Trimming took 2 bases from V and 2 from J, leaving 7 bases between them. The CDR3 DNA follows: TGTGCCAGCAGCTTACACCCGGGCAATCAGCCCCAGCATTTT. Translation: CASSLHPGNQPQHF.

The chain employs TRBV27 and TRBJ1-4; D gene uncertain. Germline CDR1 MNHEY, CDR2 SMNVEV (reference sequence). Trimming took off 6 bases at V and 7 bases at J, with 12 bases between the two ends. This CDR3 is 13 amino acids long. The CDR3: CASSKGWGEKLFF. CDR3 bases: TGTGCCAGCAGCAAAGGGTGGGGTGAAAAACTGTTTTTT.